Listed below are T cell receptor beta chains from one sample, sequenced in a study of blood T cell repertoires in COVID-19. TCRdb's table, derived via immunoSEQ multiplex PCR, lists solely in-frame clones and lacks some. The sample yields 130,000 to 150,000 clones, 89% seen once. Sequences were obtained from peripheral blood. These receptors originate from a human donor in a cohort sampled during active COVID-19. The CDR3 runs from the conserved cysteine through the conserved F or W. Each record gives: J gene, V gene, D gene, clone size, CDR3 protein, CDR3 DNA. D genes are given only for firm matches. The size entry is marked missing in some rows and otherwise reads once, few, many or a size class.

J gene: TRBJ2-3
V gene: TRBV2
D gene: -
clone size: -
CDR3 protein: CASKTGSSTDTQYF
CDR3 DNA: TGTGCCAGCAAGACGGGTTCTAGCACAGATACGCAGTATTTT

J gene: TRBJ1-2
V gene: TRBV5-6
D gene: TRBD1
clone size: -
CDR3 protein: CASSPAGGQGANGYTF
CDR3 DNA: TGTGCCAGCAGCCCAGCCGGTGGACAGGGGGCGAATGGCTACACCTTC

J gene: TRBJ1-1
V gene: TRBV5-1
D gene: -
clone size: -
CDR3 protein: CASSQSDRWNTEAFF
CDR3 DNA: TGCGCCAGCAGCCAATCCGACAGATGGAACACTGAAGCTTTCTTT

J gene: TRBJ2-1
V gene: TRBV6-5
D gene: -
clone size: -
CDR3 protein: CASSYGGGGHNEQFF
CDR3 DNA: TGTGCCAGCAGTTACGGAGGCGGGGGCCACAATGAGCAGTTCTTC

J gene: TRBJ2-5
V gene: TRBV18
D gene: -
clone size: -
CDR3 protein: CASSPPILETQYF
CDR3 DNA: TGTGCCAGCTCACCACCTATTTTGGAGACCCAGTACTTC

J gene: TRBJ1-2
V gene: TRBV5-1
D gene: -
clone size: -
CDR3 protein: CASSAQGTGGYTF
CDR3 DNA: TGCGCCAGCAGCGCACAGGGCACTGGAGGCTACACCTTC

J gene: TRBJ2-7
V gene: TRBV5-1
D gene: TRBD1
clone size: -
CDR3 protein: CASSLDGTEYYEQYF
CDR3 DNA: TGCGCCAGCAGCTTGGACGGGACAGAATACTACGAGCAGTACTTC

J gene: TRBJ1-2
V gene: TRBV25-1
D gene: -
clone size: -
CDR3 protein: CASSENPLLYGYTF
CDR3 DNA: TGTGCCAGCAGTGAAAATCCCCTACTCTATGGCTACACCTTC

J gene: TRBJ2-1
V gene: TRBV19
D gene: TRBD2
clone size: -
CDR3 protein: CASSIDRGGGAYNEQFF
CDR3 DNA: TGTGCCAGTAGTATAGATCGAGGCGGGGGGGCCTACAATGAGCAGTTCTTC

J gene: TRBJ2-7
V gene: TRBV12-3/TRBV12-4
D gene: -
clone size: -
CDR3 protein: CASTLSIYEQYF
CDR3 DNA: TGTGCCAGCACCCTTTCTATTTACGAGCAGTACTTC

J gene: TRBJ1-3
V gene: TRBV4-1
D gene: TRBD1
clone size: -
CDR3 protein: CASSQPQGQALSGNTIYF
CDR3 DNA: TGCGCCAGCAGCCAACCCCAGGGACAGGCCCTCTCTGGAAACACCATATATTTT

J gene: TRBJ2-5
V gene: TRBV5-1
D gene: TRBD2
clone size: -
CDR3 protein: CASTLAGEETQYF
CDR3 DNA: TGCGCCAGCACACTAGCGGGGGAAGAGACCCAGTACTTC

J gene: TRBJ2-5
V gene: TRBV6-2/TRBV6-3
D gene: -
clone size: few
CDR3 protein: CASSYVGAGETQYF
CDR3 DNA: TGTGCCAGCAGTTACGTGGGGGCAGGGGAGACCCAGTACTTC

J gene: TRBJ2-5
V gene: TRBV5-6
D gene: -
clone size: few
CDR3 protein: CASSLEAGPQQETQYF
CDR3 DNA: TGTGCCAGCAGCTTGGAGGCAGGTCCCCAGCAAGAGACCCAGTACTTC

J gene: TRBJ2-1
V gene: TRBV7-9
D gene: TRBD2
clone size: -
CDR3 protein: CASTRTSGGAIDNEQFF
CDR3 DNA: TGTGCCAGCACCCGGACTAGCGGGGGGGCGATCGACAATGAGCAGTTCTTC

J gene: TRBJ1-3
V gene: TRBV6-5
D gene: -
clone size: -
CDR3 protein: CASSSLSGSGNTIYF
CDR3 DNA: TGTGCCAGCAGTAGCCTCAGCGGCTCTGGAAACACCATATATTTT

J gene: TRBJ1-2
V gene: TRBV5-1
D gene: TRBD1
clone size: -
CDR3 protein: CASRLTGYKDGYTF
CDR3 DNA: TGCGCCAGCAGACTGACAGGGTATAAGGATGGCTACACCTTC

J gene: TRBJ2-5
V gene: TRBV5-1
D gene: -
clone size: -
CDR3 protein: CASSGLAEETQYF
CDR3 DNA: TGCGCCAGCAGTGGTCTGGCCGAAGAGACCCAGTACTTC

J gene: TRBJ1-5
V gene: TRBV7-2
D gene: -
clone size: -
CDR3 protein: CASSLWGGDQPQHF
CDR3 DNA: TGTGCCAGCAGCTTATGGGGGGGGGATCAGCCCCAGCATTTT

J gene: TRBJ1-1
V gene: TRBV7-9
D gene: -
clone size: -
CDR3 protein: CASSLLGQMNTEAFF
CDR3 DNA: TGTGCCAGCAGCTTATTGGGGCAGATGAACACTGAAGCTTTCTTT

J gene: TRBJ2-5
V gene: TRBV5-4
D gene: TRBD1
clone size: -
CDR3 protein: CASSFTGGQETQYF
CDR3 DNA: TGTGCCAGCAGCTTTACAGGGGGCCAAGAGACCCAGTACTTC

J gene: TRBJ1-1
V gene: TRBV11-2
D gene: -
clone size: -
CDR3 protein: CASTSGRAAEAFF
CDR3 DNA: TGTGCCAGCACCTCGGGCAGGGCCGCTGAAGCTTTCTTT

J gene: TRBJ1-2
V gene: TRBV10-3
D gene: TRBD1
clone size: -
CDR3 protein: CAIRGTDDYGYTF
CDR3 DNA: TGTGCCATCAGGGGGACAGATGACTATGGCTACACCTTC

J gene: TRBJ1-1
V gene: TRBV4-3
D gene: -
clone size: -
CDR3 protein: CASSQVMSGGGNTEAFF
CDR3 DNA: TGCGCCAGCAGCCAAGTGATGTCGGGGGGCGGGAACACTGAAGCTTTCTTT

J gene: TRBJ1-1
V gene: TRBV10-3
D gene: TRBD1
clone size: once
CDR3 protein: CATRDRGNVYPEAFF
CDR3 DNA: TGTGCCACGAGGGACAGGGGCAACGTCTATCCTGAAGCTTTCTTT

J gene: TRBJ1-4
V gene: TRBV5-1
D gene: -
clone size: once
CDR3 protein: CASSFGEKLFF
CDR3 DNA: TGCGCCAGCAGCTTCGGTGAAAAACTGTTTTTT

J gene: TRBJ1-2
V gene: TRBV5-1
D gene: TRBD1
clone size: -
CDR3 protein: CASSLAQGAYRGYTF
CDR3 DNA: TGCGCCAGCAGCTTGGCTCAGGGGGCTTATCGTGGCTACACCTTC

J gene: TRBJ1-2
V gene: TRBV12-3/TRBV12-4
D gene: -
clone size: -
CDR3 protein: CASSLFTNYGYTF
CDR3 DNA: TGTGCCAGCAGTTTATTCACTAACTATGGCTACACCTTC

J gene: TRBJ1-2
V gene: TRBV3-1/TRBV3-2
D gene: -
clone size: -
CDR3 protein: CASSQEPTSNYGYTF
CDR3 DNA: TGTGCCAGCAGCCAGGAGCCGACGTCGAACTATGGCTACACCTTC

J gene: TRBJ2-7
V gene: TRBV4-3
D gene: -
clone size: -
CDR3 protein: CASSQEYGRAYEQYF
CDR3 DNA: TGCGCCAGCAGCCAAGAATACGGCAGGGCCTACGAGCAGTACTTC

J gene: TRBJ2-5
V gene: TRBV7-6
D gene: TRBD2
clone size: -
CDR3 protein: CASSLGVAGARETQYF
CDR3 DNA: TGTGCCAGCAGCCTCGGGGTAGCGGGGGCCAGGGAGACCCAGTACTTC

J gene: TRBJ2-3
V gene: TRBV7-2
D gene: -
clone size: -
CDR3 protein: CASSSSGADTQYF
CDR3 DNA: TGTGCCAGCAGCTCCTCAGGGGCAGATACGCAGTATTTT

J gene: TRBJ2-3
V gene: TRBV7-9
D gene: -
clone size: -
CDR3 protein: CASSLGAADFADTQYF
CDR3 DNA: TGTGCCAGCAGCTTGGGTGCGGCTGATTTCGCAGATACGCAGTATTTT

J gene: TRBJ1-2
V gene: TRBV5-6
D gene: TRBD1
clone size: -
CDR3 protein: CASSLVNRGLDGYTF
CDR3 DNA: TGTGCCAGCAGCTTGGTTAACAGGGGGCTCGATGGCTACACCTTC

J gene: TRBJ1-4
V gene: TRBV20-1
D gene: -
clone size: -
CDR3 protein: CSASEMGIIGEKLFF
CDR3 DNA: TGCAGTGCTAGTGAGATGGGCATTATTGGGGAAAAACTGTTTTTT

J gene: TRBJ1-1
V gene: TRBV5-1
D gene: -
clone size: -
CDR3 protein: CASSREVNTEAFF
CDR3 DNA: TGCGCCAGCAGCCGAGAGGTGAACACTGAAGCTTTCTTT

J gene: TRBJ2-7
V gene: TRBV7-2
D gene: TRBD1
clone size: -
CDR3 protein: CASSWDRQSNEQYF
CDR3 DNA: TGTGCCAGCAGCTGGGACAGGCAGTCTAACGAGCAGTACTTC

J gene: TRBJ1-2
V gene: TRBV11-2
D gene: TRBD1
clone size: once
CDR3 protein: CASSLGRGPTGYTF
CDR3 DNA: TGTGCCAGCAGCTTAGGCAGGGGGCCAACTGGCTACACCTTC

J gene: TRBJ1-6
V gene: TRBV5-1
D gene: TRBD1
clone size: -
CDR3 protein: CASSFLDREADNSPLHF
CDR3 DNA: TGCGCCAGCAGCTTTTTGGACAGGGAAGCGGATAATTCACCCCTCCACTTT

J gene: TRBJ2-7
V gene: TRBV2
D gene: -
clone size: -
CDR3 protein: CASSGTASYEQYF
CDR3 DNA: TGTGCCAGCAGTGGGACAGCCTCCTACGAGCAGTACTTC

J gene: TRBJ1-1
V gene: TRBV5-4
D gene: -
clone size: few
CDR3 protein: CASSQELLTTEAFF
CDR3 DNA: TGTGCCAGCAGCCAGGAATTATTGACCACTGAAGCTTTCTTT

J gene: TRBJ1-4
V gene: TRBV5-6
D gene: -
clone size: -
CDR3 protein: CASSVWQANEKLFF
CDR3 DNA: TGTGCCAGCAGTGTATGGCAGGCTAATGAAAAACTGTTTTTT

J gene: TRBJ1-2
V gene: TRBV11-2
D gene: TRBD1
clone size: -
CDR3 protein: CASSSMGQAYGYTF
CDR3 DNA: TGTGCCAGCAGCTCCATGGGACAGGCCTATGGCTACACCTTC

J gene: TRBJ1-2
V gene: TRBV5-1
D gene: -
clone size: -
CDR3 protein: CASSLEGVGYGYTF
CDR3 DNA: TGCGCCAGCAGCTTGGAAGGGGTTGGATATGGCTACACCTTC

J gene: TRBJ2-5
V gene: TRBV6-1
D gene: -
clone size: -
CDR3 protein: CASSEAPALQETQYF
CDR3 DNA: TGTGCCAGCAGTGAAGCGCCAGCGCTTCAAGAGACCCAGTACTTC

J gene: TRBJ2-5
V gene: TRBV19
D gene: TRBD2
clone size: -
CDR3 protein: CASQLRGGRETQYF
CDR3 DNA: TGTGCCAGTCAGCTACGGGGGGGAAGAGAGACCCAGTACTTC

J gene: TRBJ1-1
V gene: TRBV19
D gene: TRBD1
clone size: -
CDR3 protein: CASSMSQGANTEAFF
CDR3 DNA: TGTGCCAGTAGTATGTCACAGGGGGCGAACACTGAAGCTTTCTTT